Each of the 19 T cell receptor beta chains below was sequenced from the same sample in a study of tumor-infiltrating lymphocytes in primary liver carcinoma. From about 490 ng of total RNA, TCR beta-specific cDNA was reverse-transcribed using a constant-region primer. Nested multiplex PCR, run for three rounds with slightly modified ARM-PCR, yielded TCR beta libraries. TRBV1-TRBV30 forward primers paired with a C-beta reverse primer were used in the first two PCR rounds, which ran roughly 9 cycles each. Via MiXCR, TCRdb re-called the multiplex PCR reads, giving one row per CDR3 protein. The table lists 300,000 to 400,000 distinct CDR3 sequences, about 65% of them singletons. Unsorted whole blood yielded the blood RNA, and germline DNA was also extracted. The sequenced sample consisted of peripheral blood. These receptors originate from a middle-aged man with primary liver carcinoma and hepatitis B virus infection.

The genes are TRBV7-8 and TRBJ2-3, with a tentative D call TRBD1 (6 bases). Per the germline V gene, CDR1 is SGHVS and CDR2 is FQNEAQ. The CDR3 runs to 15 residues. V dropped 2 bases and J dropped 2 bases, with 11 bases sitting between them. The CDR3 is CASSLYRDLTDTQYF. Written as DNA, the CDR3 is TGTGCCAGCAGCTTATACAGGGATCTCACAGATACGCAGTATTTT. The whole variable domain, remainder taken from reference TRBV7-8 and TRBJ2-3, is GAGVSQSPRYKVAKRGQDVALRCDPISGHVSLFWYQQALGQGPEFLTYFQNEAQLDKSGLPSDRFFAERPEGSVSTLKIQRTQQEDSAVYLCASSLYRDLTDTQYFGPGTRLTVL.

A note on this clonotype: A read error may produce the germline difference seen at one junction end. The V gene is TRBV10-3, the J gene TRBJ2-5; 7 positions match TRBD2. Per germline, CDR1 ENHRY and CDR2 SYGVKD. The CDR3 totals 14 residues. CDR3 protein: CPISGTTKEETQYF. The CDR3 DNA reads as TGTCCCATCAGCGGGACTACCAAGGAGGAGACCCAGTACTTC.

This clonotype was seen a handful of times. One base away lies a much larger clone, so this may be a sequencing read error. The chain recombines TRBV4-2 with TRBJ2-7; D gene unclear. The CDR3 sequence is 14 residues long. Germline CDR1 is LGHNA and CDR2 is YNFKEQ. The CDR3 nucleotides are TGTGCCAGCGGCCAAGGGATAAATGCCCTCGAGCAGTACTTC. Protein: CASGQGINALEQYF.

This clonotype was counted once. The chain joins TRBV11-2 to TRBJ2-2, with D unclear. Germline values: CDR1 SGHAT, CDR2 FQNNGV. Trimming took 4 bases from V and 2 from J, leaving 11 bases between them. This CDR3 is 15 amino acids long. DNA for the CDR3: TGTGCCAGCAGCTCAGCCCTTTCAAACACCGGGGAGCTGTTTTTT. It is translated as CASSSALSNTGELFF.

This clonotype was seen only a few times. The J gene is TRBJ1-2, the V gene TRBV5-1; 7 bases fit TRBD1. This CDR3 is 15 amino acids long. Germline V gene data show CDR1 as SGHRS and CDR2 as YFSETQ. Trimming cost V 0 bases and J 4 bases; bases outside gene matches: 6. The DNA of the CDR3 is TGCGCCAGCAGCTTGGTCCTGACAGGGAGCTATGGCTACACCTTC. Amino acid sequence: CASSLVLTGSYGYTF.

As for this clonotype: An end of the junction does not agree with germline; a read error may underlie this. The chain recombines TRBV6-6 with TRBJ1-1; D not certain. There are 14 residues in the CDR3. Germline CDR1 MNHNY, CDR2 SVGAGI (reference sequence). The CDR3 sequence: CASNQHGANTGAFF. The CDR3 DNA follows: TGTGCCAGCAACCAACACGGTGCGAACACTGGAGCTTTCTTT.

On this clonotype itself: A junction boundary mismatches the germline segment, possibly from a read error. The chain has TRBV11-2 and TRBJ2-2, with 7 bases aligning to TRBD1. Germline loops: CDR1 SGHAT, CDR2 FQNNGV. The CDR3 totals 17 residues. This CDR3 reads CASSLFDRDANTVELFF. The CDR3 region has the DNA TGTGCCAGCAGCTTATTCGACAGGGACGCGAACACCGTGGAGCTGTTTTTT. Filled out from reference TRBV11-2 and TRBJ2-2, the complete variable domain reads EAGVAQSPRYKIIEKRQSVAFWCNPISGHATLYWYQQILGQGPKLLIQFQNNGVVDDSQLPKDRFSAERLKGVDSTLKIQPAKLEDSAVYLCASSLFDRDANTVELFFGEGSRLTVL.

Concerning this clonotype: Possible read error: a much larger clone is one base away. The V call is TRBV6-2 or TRBV6-3, the J call TRBJ1-5, with D possibly TRBD1 on 6 matching bases. Germline CDR1 MNHEY, CDR2 SVGEGT. The CDR3 totals 17 residues. CDR3 coding DNA: TGTACCAGCAGTTACTCGATCAGGTGGGGGGCAAATCAGCCCCAGCATTTT. Translated, it gives CTSSYSIRWGANQPQHF.

This clonotype came up a few times. V usage is TRBV14 and J usage is TRBJ2-1; 8 bases match TRBD2. Losses at the gene ends were 0 bases for V and 7 bases for J; bases not matched to a gene: 14. The V gene's germline CDR1 is SGHDN and CDR2 FVKESK. The CDR3 runs to 18 residues. The CDR3 coding sequence is TGTGCCAGCAGCCAAGATCCTAGGTTCAGCGGGAGAATTAATGAGCAGTTCTTC. It is translated as CASSQDPRFSGRINEQFF.

As for this clonotype: This may stem from a read error, because a much larger clone lies one nucleotide away. The rearrangement uses TRBV6-6 and TRBJ1-5; maybe TRBD1 (6 bases). V dropped 6 bases and J dropped 0 bases, with 18 bases sitting between them. Germline loops: CDR1 MNHNY, CDR2 SVGAGI (reference sequence). The CDR3 has 17 residues. This CDR3 reads CASSGTKGVYSNQPQHF. As DNA, the CDR3 is TGTGCCAGCAGCGGGACAAAGGGGGTCTATAGCAATCAGCCCCAGCATTTT.

V and J are TRBV28 and TRBJ1-5; no reliable D call. Germline loops: CDR1 MDHEN, CDR2 SYDVKM. V lost 7 bases, J lost 2 bases, and 15 bases lay in between. The CDR3 contains 15 residues. The CDR3 DNA sequence: TGTGCCAGCACTGATCGGGTTTGGGGCAATCAGCCCCAGCATTTT. Residues: CASTDRVWGNQPQHF. The variable domain in full, completed from reference TRBV28 and TRBJ1-5, reads DVKVTQSSRYLVKRTGEKVFLECVQDMDHENMFWYRQDPGLGLRLIYFSYDVKMKEKGDIPEGYSVSREKKERFSLILESASTNQTSMYLCASTDRVWGNQPQHFGDGTRLSIL.

In the case of this clonotype: This may stem from a read error, because a much larger clone lies one nucleotide away. J is TRBJ1-2 and V is TRBV6-5, with D possibly TRBD1 on 5 matching bases. This CDR3 has 14 amino acids. Trimming pared 4 bases from V and 0 bases from J, leaving 9 bases between. In germline, CDR1 is MNHEY, CDR2 SVGAGI. The CDR3 is CASSSLGANYGYTF. CDR3 nucleotides: TGTGCCAGCAGTTCCCTGGGGGCTAACTATGGCTACACCTTC.

Concerning this clonotype itself: At one of its ends the junction is not consistent with the germline gene, which may arise from a read error. The V gene is TRBV7-9, the J gene TRBJ2-7; the match to TRBD2 covers 8 bases. CDR3 size: 15 residues. The germline V gene has CDR1 SEHNR and CDR2 FQNEAQ (reference sequence). The DNA of the CDR3 is TGTGCCAGCAGAACCACTAGCGGACGTCCCTACGGGCAGTACTTC. Protein: CASRTTSGRPYGQYF. Filled out from reference TRBV7-9 and TRBJ2-7, the complete variable domain reads DTGVSQNPRHKITKRGQNVTFRCDPISEHNRLYWYRQTLGQGPEFLTYFQNEAQLEKSRLLSDRFSAERPKGSFSTLEIQRTEQGDSAMYLCASRTTSGRPYGQYFGPGTRLTVT.

On this clonotype: A much larger clone differs by one base, so this may be a read error. This chain uses TRBV6-2 or TRBV6-3 with TRBJ2-5; D gene unclear. Germline CDR1 and CDR2: MNHEY and SVGEGT. Between the trimmed V and J ends, which lost 2 bases and 2 bases, there was a span of 18 bases. This CDR3 has 17 residues. In DNA form, the CDR3 reads TGTGCCAGCAGTTACAGTCCCGTGATGGTGGCGCAAGAGACCCAGTACTTC. Translating it yields CASSYSPVMVAQETQYF.

V usage is TRBV6-2 or TRBV6-3 and J usage is TRBJ2-1; D gene uncertain. Germline CDR1 is MNHEY and CDR2 is SVGEGT. The CDR3 consists of 15 residues. V lost 0 bases to trimming and J lost 9 bases, with 15 bases between them. The CDR3 DNA reads as TGTGCCAGCAGTTACTCGACCCACTGTACCGGTGAGCAGTTCTTC. Translating gives CASSYSTHCTGEQFF.

CDR3 DNA sequence: TGTGCCAGCAGGCCCCAGGTACAGAGTAATGAAAAACTGTTTTTT. Its translation is CASRPQVQSNEKLFF. The chain has TRBV5-6 and TRBJ1-4; D gene uncertain. The CDR3 consists of 15 residues. Germline CDR1 reads SGHDT; CDR2 reads YYEEEE. V lost 5 bases, J lost 4 bases, and 15 bases lay in between.

About this clonotype itself: One junction end does not reproduce the germline sequence, and a read error may be involved. V and J are TRBV10-2 and TRBJ2-7; the match to TRBD2 covers 10 bases. The germline V gene has CDR1 WSHSY and CDR2 SAAADI. CDR3 size: 14 residues. In nucleotides, the CDR3 is TGCGTCAGCAGGCCGGCTAGCGGGAGCTACGAACAGTACTTC. As protein: CVSRPASGSYEQYF.

In regard to this clonotype: At one end the junction does not follow the germline gene, possibly because of a read error. CDR3 DNA sequence: TGTGCCAGTGGTTTAATATCCGAGCTGTACTTC. Protein sequence: CASGLISELYF. This chain joins TRBV12-3 or TRBV12-4 and TRBJ2-7; D is unresolved. This CDR3 region has 11 residues.

The chain links TRBV20-1 to TRBJ2-3; 8 bases are shared with TRBD2. The ends lost 6 bases at V and 2 bases at J; junction bases unmatched: 10. The germline CDR1 and CDR2 sequences are DFQATT and SNEGSKA (reference sequence). The CDR3 covers 15 residues. As DNA, the CDR3 is TGCAGTGCCTACGCCCCGGGACTAGACACAGATACGCAGTATTTT. The encoded protein is CSAYAPGLDTDTQYF.